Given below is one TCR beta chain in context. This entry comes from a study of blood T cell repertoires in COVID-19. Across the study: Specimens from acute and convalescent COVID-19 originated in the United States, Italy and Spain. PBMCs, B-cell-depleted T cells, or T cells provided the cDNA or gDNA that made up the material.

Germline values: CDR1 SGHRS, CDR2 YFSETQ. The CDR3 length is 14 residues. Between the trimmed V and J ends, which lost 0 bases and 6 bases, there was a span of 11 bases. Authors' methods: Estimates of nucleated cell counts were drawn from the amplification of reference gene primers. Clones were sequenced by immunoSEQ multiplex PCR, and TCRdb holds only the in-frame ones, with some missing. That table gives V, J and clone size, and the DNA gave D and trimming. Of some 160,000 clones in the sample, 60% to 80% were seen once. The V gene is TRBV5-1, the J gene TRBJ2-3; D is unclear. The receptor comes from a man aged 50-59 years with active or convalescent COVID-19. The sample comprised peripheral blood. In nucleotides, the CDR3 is TGCGCCAGCAGCTTGGGAGGCACTCGGGATACGCAGTATTTT. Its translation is CASSLGGTRDTQYF. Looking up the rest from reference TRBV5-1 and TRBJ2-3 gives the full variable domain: KAGVTQTPRYLIKTRGQQVTLSCSPISGHRSVSWYQQTPGQGLQFLFEYFSETQRNKGNFPGRFSGRQFSNSRSEMNVSTLELGDSALYLCASSLGGTRDTQYFGPGTRLTVL.